Listed below are T cell receptor beta chains from one sample, sequenced in a study of control samples from healthy donors and cancer patients. Profiled with immunoSEQ multiplex PCR; TCRdb holds only in-frame clones, not every one. The sample lists around 130,000 clones; about 83% were seen once. The sequenced material came from blood. These receptors were taken from a man younger than 45 in good health. CDR3s include the opening cysteine and the closing phenylalanine or tryptophan. D genes are given only for firm matches. Only part of the rows carry a size: once, few, many, or a class if the clone is expanded.

abundance | v_gene | d_gene | CDR3aa
NA | TRBV12-5 | TRBD1 | CASGSHRTGGDGYTF
NA | TRBV6-1 | TRBD2 | CASSEPGLARGGFF
NA | TRBV29-1 | NA | CSVKGEGGSNSNQPQHF
NA | TRBV2 | NA | CASSEMGVDYGYTF
NA | TRBV11-3 | TRBD2 | CASRRGGTAEETQYF
NA | TRBV28 | NA | CASQTDPNSPLHF
NA | TRBV6-6 | NA | CASSPSWDVANTGELFF
NA | TRBV6-5 | TRBD1 | CASSYSTGANQPQHF
NA | TRBV4-1 | NA | CASSQEPEAEANYGYTF
NA | TRBV2 | TRBD1 | CASSEVAGGARGYTF
NA | TRBV10-3 | NA | CAISGNSQIANYGYTF
NA | TRBV29-1 | NA | CSVETWTGSNEQFF
NA | TRBV5-1 | NA | CASSNDQTVGTQYF
NA | TRBV6-2/TRBV6-3 | NA | CASSYSIVGDRSNQPQHF
NA | TRBV28 | NA | CASHSSYNEQFF
NA | TRBV6-5 | NA | CATAGQGGSTDTQYF
NA | TRBV5-4 | TRBD1 | CASSRYRDRATEAFF
NA | TRBV5-1 | NA | CASNLQGNTGELFF
NA | TRBV2 | NA | CASSVADHKQETQYF
NA | TRBV5-1 | TRBD1 | CASSLVGGAGYGYTF
NA | TRBV25-1 | TRBD1 | CASSEYQGVNSNEQFF
NA | TRBV25-1 | TRBD1 | CASGGDSQTNYGYTF
NA | TRBV5-1 | TRBD1 | CASSPDRANDGYTF
once | TRBV19 | NA | CASSTTSLSSNQPQHF
NA | TRBV10-3 | NA | CAIRLLDDTSGNTIYF
NA | TRBV20-1 | NA | CSARWVETQYF
once | TRBV5-6 | NA | CASSNLPYNEQFF
NA | TRBV5-5 | TRBD1 | CASSSARGQGYTF
NA | TRBV19 | TRBD1 | CASSVDRVYSPLHF
NA | TRBV6-6 | NA | CASRLTLTGTEAFF
NA | TRBV7-2 | NA | CASSLNDILHSGANVLTF
NA | TRBV5-6 | NA | CASSLDTPMGYTF
few | TRBV19 | TRBD1 | CAIGGQMNQPQHF
NA | TRBV5-1 | NA | CASSLGSGRGNTIYF